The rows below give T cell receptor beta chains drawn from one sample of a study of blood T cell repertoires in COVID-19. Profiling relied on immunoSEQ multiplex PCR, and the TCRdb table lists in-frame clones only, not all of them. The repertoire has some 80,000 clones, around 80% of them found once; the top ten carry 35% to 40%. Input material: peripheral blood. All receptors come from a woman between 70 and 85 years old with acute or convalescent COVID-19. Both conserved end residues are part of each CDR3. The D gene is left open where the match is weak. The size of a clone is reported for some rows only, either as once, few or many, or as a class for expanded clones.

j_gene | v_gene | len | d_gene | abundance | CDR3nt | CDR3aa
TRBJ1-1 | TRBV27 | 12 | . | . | TGTGCCAGCAGTTTATTAAAGGGGAAAGCTTTCTTT | CASSLLKGKAFF
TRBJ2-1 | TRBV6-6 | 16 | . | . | TGTGCCAGCAGACTGCAGCGGGCAAGCTCCTACAATGAGCAGTTCTTC | CASRLQRASSYNEQFF
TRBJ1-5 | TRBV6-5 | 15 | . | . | TGTGCCAGCAGTTGGGACGGGGGTGACAATCAGCCCCAGCATTTT | CASSWDGGDNQPQHF
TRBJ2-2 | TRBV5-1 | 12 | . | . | TGCGCCAGCAGCTTGATGAGGAGGGAGCTGTTTTTT | CASSLMRRELFF
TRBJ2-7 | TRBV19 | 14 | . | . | TGTGCCAGTAGTACCGTGACTGGAACCTACGAGCAGTACTTC | CASSTVTGTYEQYF
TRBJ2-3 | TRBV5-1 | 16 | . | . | TGCGCCAGCAGCTTGGGGACGGGAAGAAGCACAGATACGCAGTATTTT | CASSLGTGRSTDTQYF
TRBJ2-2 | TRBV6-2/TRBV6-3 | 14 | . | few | TGTGCCAGCAGTTACCTCAGAAACACCGGGGAGCTGTTTTTT | CASSYLRNTGELFF
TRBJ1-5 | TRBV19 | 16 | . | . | TGTGCCAGTAGTACGGCCGGGGATTTGGGCAATCAGCCCCAGCATTTT | CASSTAGDLGNQPQHF
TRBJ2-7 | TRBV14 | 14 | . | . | TGTGCCAGCAGCCGGGACTTGAACACCTACGAGCAGTACTTC | CASSRDLNTYEQYF
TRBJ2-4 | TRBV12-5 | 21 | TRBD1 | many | TGTGCTAGTGTCCCCGGGGGACAGGTTGTGGGCCTCCAGGCAGCCAAAAACATTCAGTACTTC | CASVPGGQVVGLQAAKNIQYF
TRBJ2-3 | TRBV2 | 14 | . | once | TGTGCCAGCAGCCTAACCGGGACTACAGATACGCAGTATTTT | CASSLTGTTDTQYF
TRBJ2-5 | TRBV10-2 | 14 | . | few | TGCGCCAGCAGTGAGTCGACCTGGAGAGAGACCCAGTACTTC | CASSESTWRETQYF
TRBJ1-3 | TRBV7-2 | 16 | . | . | TGTGCCAGCAGCTTAAATGTTGGACAGACTGGAAACACCATATATTTT | CASSLNVGQTGNTIYF
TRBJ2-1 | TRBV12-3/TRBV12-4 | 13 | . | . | TGTGCCAGCAGTTTAGACCCCCTCGAGAAGCAGTTCTTC | CASSLDPLEKQFF
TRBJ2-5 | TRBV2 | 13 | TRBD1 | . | TGTGCCAGCATGACAGGGTCTGGAGAGACCCAGTACTTC | CASMTGSGETQYF